Included here is one T cell receptor (beta chain) sequence, with context. This entry comes from a study of T cell responses to AZD1222 COVID-19 vaccine. This CDR3 is 14 amino acids long. Trimming shortened V by 2 bases and J by 6 bases, and 11 bases separated the two germline ends. Looked up from germline, CDR1 is SGHDT and CDR2 is YYEEEE. Clones were sequenced by immunoSEQ multiplex PCR, and TCRdb holds only the in-frame ones, with some missing. The sample lists 100,000 to 150,000 clones, around 92% occurring once. This rearrangement joins TRBV5-6 to TRBJ1-4; the D gene is possibly TRBD1 (6 bases). The sequence derives from an adult in good health. The material was peripheral blood, obtained on day 0 of AZD1222 vaccination. The CDR3 DNA reads as TGTGCCAGCAGCTTCCAGGGGAAGTATGAAAAACTGTTTTTT. Translation gives CASSFQGKYEKLFF.